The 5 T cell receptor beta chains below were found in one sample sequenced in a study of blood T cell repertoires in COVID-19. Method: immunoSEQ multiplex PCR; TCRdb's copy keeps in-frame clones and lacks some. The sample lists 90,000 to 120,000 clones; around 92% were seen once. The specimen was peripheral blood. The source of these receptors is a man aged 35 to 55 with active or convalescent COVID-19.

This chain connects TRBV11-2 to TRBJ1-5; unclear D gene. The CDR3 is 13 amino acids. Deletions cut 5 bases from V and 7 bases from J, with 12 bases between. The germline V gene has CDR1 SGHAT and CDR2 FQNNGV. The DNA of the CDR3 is TGTGCCAGCAGCCCTGGGGAGGCCCAGCCCCAGCATTTT. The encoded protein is CASSPGEAQPQHF. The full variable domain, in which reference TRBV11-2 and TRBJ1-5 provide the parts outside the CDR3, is EAGVAQSPRYKIIEKRQSVAFWCNPISGHATLYWYQQILGQGPKLLIQFQNNGVVDDSQLPKDRFSAERLKGVDSTLKIQPAKLEDSAVYLCASSPGEAQPQHFGDGTRLSIL.

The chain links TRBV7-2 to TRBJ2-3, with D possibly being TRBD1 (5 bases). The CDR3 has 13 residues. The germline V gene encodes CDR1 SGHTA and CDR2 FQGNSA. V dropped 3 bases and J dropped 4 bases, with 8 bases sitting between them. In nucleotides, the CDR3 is TGTGCCAGCAGCTTCCAGGGTGCAGATACGCAGTATTTT. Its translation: CASSFQGADTQYF.

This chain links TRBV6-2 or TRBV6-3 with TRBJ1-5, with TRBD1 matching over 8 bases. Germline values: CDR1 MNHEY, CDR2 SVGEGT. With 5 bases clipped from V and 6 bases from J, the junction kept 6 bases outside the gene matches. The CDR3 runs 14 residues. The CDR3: CASSADRGGQPQHF. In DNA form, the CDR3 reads TGTGCCAGCAGTGCTGACAGGGGAGGTCAGCCCCAGCATTTT.

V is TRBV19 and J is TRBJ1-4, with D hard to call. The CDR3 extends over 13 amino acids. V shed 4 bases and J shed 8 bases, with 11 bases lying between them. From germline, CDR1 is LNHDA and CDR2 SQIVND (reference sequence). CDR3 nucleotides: TGTGCCAGTAGTACAGGTTTCGGAGAAAAACTGTTTTTT. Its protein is CASSTGFGEKLFF. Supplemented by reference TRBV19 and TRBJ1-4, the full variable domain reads DGGITQSPKYLFRKEGQNVTLSCEQNLNHDAMYWYRQDPGQGLRLIYYSQIVNDFQKGDIAEGYSVSREKKESFPLTVTSAQKNPTAFYLCASSTGFGEKLFFGSGTQLSVL.

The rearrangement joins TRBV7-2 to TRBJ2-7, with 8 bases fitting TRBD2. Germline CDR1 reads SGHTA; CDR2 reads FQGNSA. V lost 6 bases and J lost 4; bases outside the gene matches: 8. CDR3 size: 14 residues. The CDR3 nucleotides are TGTGCCAGCAGTTCCAGCGGGGGCCCTTACGAGCAGTACTTC. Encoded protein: CASSSSGGPYEQYF.